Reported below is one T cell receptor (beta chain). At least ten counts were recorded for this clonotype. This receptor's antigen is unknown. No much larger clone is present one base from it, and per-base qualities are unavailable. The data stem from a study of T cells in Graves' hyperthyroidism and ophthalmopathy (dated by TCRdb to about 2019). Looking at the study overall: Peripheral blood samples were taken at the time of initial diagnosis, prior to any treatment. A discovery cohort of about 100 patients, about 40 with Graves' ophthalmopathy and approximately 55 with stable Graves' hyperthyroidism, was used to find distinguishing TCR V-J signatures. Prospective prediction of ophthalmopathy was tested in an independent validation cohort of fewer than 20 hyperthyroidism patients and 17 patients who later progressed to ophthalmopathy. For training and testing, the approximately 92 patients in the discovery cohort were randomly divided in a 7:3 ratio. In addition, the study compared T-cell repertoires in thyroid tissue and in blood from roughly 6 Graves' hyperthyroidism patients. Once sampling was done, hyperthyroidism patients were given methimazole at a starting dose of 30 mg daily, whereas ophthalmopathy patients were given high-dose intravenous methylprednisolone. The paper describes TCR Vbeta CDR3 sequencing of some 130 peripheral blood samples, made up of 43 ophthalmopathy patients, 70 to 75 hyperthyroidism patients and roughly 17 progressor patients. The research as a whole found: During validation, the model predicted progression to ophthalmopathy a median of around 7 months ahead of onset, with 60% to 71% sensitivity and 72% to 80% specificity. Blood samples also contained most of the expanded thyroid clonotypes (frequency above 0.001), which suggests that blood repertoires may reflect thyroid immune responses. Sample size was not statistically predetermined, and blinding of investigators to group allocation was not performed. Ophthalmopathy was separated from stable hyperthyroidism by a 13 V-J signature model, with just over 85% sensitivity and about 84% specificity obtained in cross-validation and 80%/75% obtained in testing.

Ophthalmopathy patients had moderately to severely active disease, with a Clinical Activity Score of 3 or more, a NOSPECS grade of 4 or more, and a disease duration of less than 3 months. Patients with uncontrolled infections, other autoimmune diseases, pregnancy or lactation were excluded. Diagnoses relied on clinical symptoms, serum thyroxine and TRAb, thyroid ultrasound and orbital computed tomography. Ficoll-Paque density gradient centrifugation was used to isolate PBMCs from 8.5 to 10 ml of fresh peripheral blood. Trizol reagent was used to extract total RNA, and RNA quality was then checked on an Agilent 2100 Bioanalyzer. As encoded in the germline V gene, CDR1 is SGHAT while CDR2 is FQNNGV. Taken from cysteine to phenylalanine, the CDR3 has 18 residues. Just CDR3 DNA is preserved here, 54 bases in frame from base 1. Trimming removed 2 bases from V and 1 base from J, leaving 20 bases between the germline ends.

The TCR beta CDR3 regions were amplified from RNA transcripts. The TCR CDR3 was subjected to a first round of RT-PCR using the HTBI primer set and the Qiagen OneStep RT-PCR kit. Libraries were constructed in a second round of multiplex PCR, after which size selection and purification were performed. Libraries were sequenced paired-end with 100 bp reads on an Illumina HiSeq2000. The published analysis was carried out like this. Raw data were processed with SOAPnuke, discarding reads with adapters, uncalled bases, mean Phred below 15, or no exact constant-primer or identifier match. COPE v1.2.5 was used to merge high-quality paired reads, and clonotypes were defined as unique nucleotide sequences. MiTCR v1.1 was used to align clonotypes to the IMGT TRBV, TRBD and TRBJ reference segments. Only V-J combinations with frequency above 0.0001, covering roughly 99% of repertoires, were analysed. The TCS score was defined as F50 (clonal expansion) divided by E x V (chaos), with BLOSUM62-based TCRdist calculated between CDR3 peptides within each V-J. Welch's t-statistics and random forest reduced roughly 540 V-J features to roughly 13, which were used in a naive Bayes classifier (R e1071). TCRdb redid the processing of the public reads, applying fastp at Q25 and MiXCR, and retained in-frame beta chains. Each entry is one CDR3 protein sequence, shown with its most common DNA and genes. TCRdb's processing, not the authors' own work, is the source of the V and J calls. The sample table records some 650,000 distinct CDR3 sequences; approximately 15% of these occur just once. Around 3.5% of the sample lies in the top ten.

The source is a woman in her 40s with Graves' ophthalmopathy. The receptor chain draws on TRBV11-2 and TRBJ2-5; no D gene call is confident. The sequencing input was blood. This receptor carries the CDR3 CASSLIFRRQAPQETQYF. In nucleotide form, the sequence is TGTGCCAGCAGCTTAATATTCCGCCGGCAGGCACCCCAAGAGACCCAGTACTTC.